The present T cell receptor beta chain was sequenced within a study of control samples from healthy donors and cancer patients. The protocol was immunoSEQ multiplex PCR, while the TCRdb copy is restricted to in-frame clones and leaves out a portion. The sample totals about 210,000 clones. The CDR3 length is 15 residues. CDR1 and CDR2 from the germline V gene are SEHNR and FQNEAQ (reference sequence). V gave up 5 bases and J gave up 3 bases, with 13 bases separating them. Specimen: blood. The chain uses TRBV7-9 and TRBJ1-4; no clear D. This clonotype was obtained from a woman under 40 in good health. The CDR3 DNA follows: TGTGCCAGCAGCCTAGTCCCTGTACCTAATGAAAAACTGTTTTTT. The encoded protein is CASSLVPVPNEKLFF.